The rows below give T cell receptor beta chains drawn from one sample of a study of T-cell memory formation after mild COVID-19. TCRdb re-called the 5' RACE reads with MiXCR, one entry per CDR3 protein. The table has fewer than 400,000 distinct CDR3 sequences, about a sixth seen once. The source material was PBMCs or a T cell subset sorted from them (not recorded which). The receptors come from a man aged 18 to 30 who had mild COVID-19 (a few samples of this study predate the infection). Cell type and time point are not known. The CDR3 runs from the conserved cysteine through the conserved F or W. The D gene is left open where the match is weak. For some rows the clone size is stated as once, few or many, or as a class when expanded; others skip it.

V gene: TRBV5-1; J gene: TRBJ2-7; CDR3 length: 16; D gene: TRBD1; clone size: -; CDR3 protein: CASSITRQGLSYEQYF; CDR3 DNA: TGCGCCAGCAGCATAACACGACAGGGCCTGTCCTACGAGCAGTACTTC
V gene: TRBV20-1; J gene: TRBJ2-3; CDR3 length: 14; D gene: -; clone size: -; CDR3 protein: CSAPDYQSTDTQYF; CDR3 DNA: TGCAGTGCCCCGGACTACCAATCCACAGATACGCAGTATTTT
V gene: TRBV5-4; J gene: TRBJ2-4; CDR3 length: 15; D gene: -; clone size: -; CDR3 protein: CASSLGEGAKNIQYF; CDR3 DNA: TGTGCCAGCAGCTTGGGAGAGGGGGCCAAAAACATTCAGTACTTC
V gene: TRBV2; J gene: TRBJ1-1; CDR3 length: 13; D gene: -; clone size: few; CDR3 protein: CASRADLNTEAFF; CDR3 DNA: TGTGCCAGCAGAGCCGACCTGAACACTGAAGCTTTCTTT
V gene: TRBV5-1; J gene: TRBJ2-4; CDR3 length: 13; D gene: -; clone size: -; CDR3 protein: CASSLFPLNIQYF; CDR3 DNA: TGCGCCAGCAGCTTGTTCCCTTTAAACATTCAGTACTTC
V gene: TRBV12-5; J gene: TRBJ1-6; CDR3 length: 15; D gene: TRBD1; clone size: -; CDR3 protein: CASGPQGQGESPLHF; CDR3 DNA: TGTGCTAGTGGCCCTCAGGGACAGGGGGAGTCACCCCTCCACTTT
V gene: TRBV12-3/TRBV12-4; J gene: TRBJ2-2; CDR3 length: 15; D gene: TRBD2; clone size: -; CDR3 protein: CASSASSGYTGELFF; CDR3 DNA: TGTGCCAGCAGTGCGTCTAGCGGATACACCGGGGAGCTGTTTTTT
V gene: TRBV4-1; J gene: TRBJ2-2; CDR3 length: 15; D gene: -; clone size: -; CDR3 protein: CASSRVIANTGELFF; CDR3 DNA: TGCGCCAGCAGCCGAGTTATTGCGAACACCGGGGAGCTGTTTTTT
V gene: TRBV7-9; J gene: TRBJ2-5; CDR3 length: 15; D gene: -; clone size: -; CDR3 protein: CASSYRVGLQETQYF; CDR3 DNA: TGTGCCAGCAGCTACAGAGTCGGGCTCCAAGAGACCCAGTACTTC
V gene: TRBV29-1; J gene: TRBJ1-2; CDR3 length: 12; D gene: TRBD1; clone size: -; CDR3 protein: CSDELQGDGYTF; CDR3 DNA: TGCAGCGACGAGCTACAGGGGGACGGCTACACCTTC
V gene: TRBV20-1; J gene: TRBJ2-5; CDR3 length: 13; D gene: -; clone size: -; CDR3 protein: CSASIPLQETQYF; CDR3 DNA: TGCAGTGCTAGCATCCCACTCCAAGAGACCCAGTACTTC
V gene: TRBV12-3/TRBV12-4; J gene: TRBJ1-2; CDR3 length: 13; D gene: -; clone size: -; CDR3 protein: CASSSDTNYGYTF; CDR3 DNA: TGTGCCAGCAGCTCGGACACGAACTATGGCTACACCTTC
V gene: TRBV20-1; J gene: TRBJ2-7; CDR3 length: 12; D gene: -; clone size: -; CDR3 protein: CSAPDISYEQYF; CDR3 DNA: TGCAGTGCTCCAGACATCTCCTACGAGCAGTACTTC
V gene: TRBV7-2; J gene: TRBJ2-1; CDR3 length: 15; D gene: TRBD2; clone size: many; CDR3 protein: CASSFGLAGGREQFF; CDR3 DNA: TGTGCCAGCAGCTTCGGACTAGCGGGGGGGCGGGAGCAGTTCTTC
V gene: TRBV11-2; J gene: TRBJ2-2; CDR3 length: 15; D gene: -; clone size: -; CDR3 protein: CASGSRGIDTGELFF; CDR3 DNA: TGTGCCAGCGGCTCTAGAGGGATCGACACCGGGGAGCTGTTTTTT
V gene: TRBV4-3; J gene: TRBJ2-1; CDR3 length: 17; D gene: -; clone size: few; CDR3 protein: CASSQDRFPKGTDEQFF; CDR3 DNA: TGCGCCAGCAGCCAAGATCGCTTCCCAAAAGGGACGGATGAGCAGTTCTTC
V gene: TRBV6-2/TRBV6-3; J gene: TRBJ1-1; CDR3 length: 15; D gene: -; clone size: -; CDR3 protein: CASSFEGALNTEAFF; CDR3 DNA: TGTGCCAGCAGTTTCGAGGGAGCATTGAACACTGAAGCTTTCTTT
V gene: TRBV5-1; J gene: TRBJ2-3; CDR3 length: 15; D gene: -; clone size: few; CDR3 protein: CASSLGRGGSDTQYF; CDR3 DNA: TGCGCCAGCAGCTTGGGGCGGGGCGGATCAGATACGCAGTATTTT
V gene: TRBV5-1; J gene: TRBJ1-5; CDR3 length: 13; D gene: -; clone size: few; CDR3 protein: CASSLGEGQPQHF; CDR3 DNA: TGCGCCAGCAGCTTGGGCGAGGGGCAGCCCCAGCATTTT
V gene: TRBV11-3; J gene: TRBJ2-5; CDR3 length: 15; D gene: -; clone size: few; CDR3 protein: CASSSGQTPLETQYF; CDR3 DNA: TGTGCCAGCAGCTCCGGACAGACCCCCCTCGAGACCCAGTACTTC
V gene: TRBV5-1; J gene: TRBJ2-5; CDR3 length: 16; D gene: TRBD1; clone size: many; CDR3 protein: CASSPMLRQGAETQYF; CDR3 DNA: TGCGCCAGCAGCCCGATGTTACGACAGGGCGCGGAGACCCAGTACTTC
V gene: TRBV9; J gene: TRBJ2-4; CDR3 length: 15; D gene: -; clone size: -; CDR3 protein: CASSPQSLAKNIQYF; CDR3 DNA: TGTGCCAGCAGCCCGCAGTCCTTAGCCAAAAACATTCAGTACTTC
V gene: TRBV20-1; J gene: TRBJ1-1; CDR3 length: 14; D gene: -; clone size: many; CDR3 protein: CSARDRVVNTEAFF; CDR3 DNA: TGCAGTGCTAGAGATCGGGTAGTGAACACTGAAGCTTTCTTT
V gene: TRBV12-3/TRBV12-4; J gene: TRBJ1-2; CDR3 length: 13; D gene: -; clone size: -; CDR3 protein: CASSHGTDYGYTF; CDR3 DNA: TGTGCCAGCAGTCACGGGACCGACTATGGCTACACCTTC
V gene: TRBV28; J gene: TRBJ1-4; CDR3 length: 13; D gene: -; clone size: -; CDR3 protein: CASSLSIQGKLFF; CDR3 DNA: TGTGCCAGCAGTTTATCCATCCAAGGAAAACTGTTTTTT
V gene: TRBV18; J gene: TRBJ1-3; CDR3 length: 15; D gene: -; clone size: -; CDR3 protein: CASSAAMGAGNTIYF; CDR3 DNA: TGTGCCAGCTCCGCTGCCATGGGGGCTGGAAACACCATATATTTT
V gene: TRBV7-9; J gene: TRBJ2-1; CDR3 length: 17; D gene: TRBD2; clone size: -; CDR3 protein: CASSPINVAGAYNEQFF; CDR3 DNA: TGTGCCAGCAGCCCCATAAATGTAGCGGGGGCCTACAATGAGCAGTTCTTC
V gene: TRBV20-1; J gene: TRBJ2-1; CDR3 length: 14; D gene: TRBD2; clone size: -; CDR3 protein: CSAEGLANNNEQFF; CDR3 DNA: TGCAGTGCCGAGGGACTAGCGAACAACAATGAGCAGTTCTTC
V gene: TRBV6-5; J gene: TRBJ2-2; CDR3 length: 17; D gene: -; clone size: few; CDR3 protein: CASSYSVPLRNTGELFF; CDR3 DNA: TGTGCCAGCAGTTACTCCGTACCCCTTAGAAACACCGGGGAGCTGTTTTTT
V gene: TRBV7-2; J gene: TRBJ1-2; CDR3 length: 15; D gene: -; clone size: -; CDR3 protein: CASSPLAGSNYGYTF; CDR3 DNA: TGTGCCAGCAGCCCACTCGCGGGGTCTAACTATGGCTACACCTTC
V gene: TRBV30; J gene: TRBJ1-5; CDR3 length: 16; D gene: -; clone size: few; CDR3 protein: CAWSVGEGSLNQPQHF; CDR3 DNA: TGTGCCTGGAGTGTTGGTGAGGGCAGTCTCAATCAGCCCCAGCATTTT
V gene: TRBV10-3; J gene: TRBJ1-1; CDR3 length: 15; D gene: -; clone size: few; CDR3 protein: CAISGGLVMNTEAFF; CDR3 DNA: TGTGCCATCAGTGGAGGACTTGTAATGAACACTGAAGCTTTCTTT
V gene: TRBV4-2; J gene: TRBJ2-3; CDR3 length: 14; D gene: -; clone size: few; CDR3 protein: CASSQVVLGDTQYF; CDR3 DNA: TGTGCCAGCAGCCAAGTCGTCCTAGGGGATACGCAGTATTTT
V gene: TRBV6-5; J gene: TRBJ1-1; CDR3 length: 15; D gene: -; clone size: few; CDR3 protein: CASSYKTGMNTEAFF; CDR3 DNA: TGTGCCAGCAGTTACAAGACAGGTATGAACACTGAAGCTTTCTTT
V gene: TRBV4-2; J gene: TRBJ1-5; CDR3 length: 15; D gene: -; clone size: -; CDR3 protein: CASSQTTLFDQPQHF; CDR3 DNA: TGTGCCAGCAGCCAGACAACCCTATTTGATCAGCCCCAGCATTTT
V gene: TRBV6-5; J gene: TRBJ1-4; CDR3 length: 13; D gene: -; clone size: few; CDR3 protein: CASSWRRNEKLFF; CDR3 DNA: TGTGCCAGCAGTTGGCGGCGAAATGAAAAACTGTTTTTT
V gene: TRBV20-1; J gene: TRBJ2-7; CDR3 length: 14; D gene: TRBD2; clone size: -; CDR3 protein: CSARDQRGIYEQYF; CDR3 DNA: TGCAGTGCTAGAGATCAGCGGGGGATCTACGAGCAGTACTTC
V gene: TRBV7-9; J gene: TRBJ2-1; CDR3 length: 14; D gene: -; clone size: few; CDR3 protein: CASSLAFGHNEQFF; CDR3 DNA: TGTGCCAGCAGCCTCGCGTTCGGGCACAATGAGCAGTTCTTC
V gene: TRBV21-1; J gene: TRBJ2-7; CDR3 length: 15; D gene: -; clone size: few; CDR3 protein: CASSGPERGGREQYF; CDR3 DNA: TGTGCCAGCAGTGGCCCTGAGCGGGGGGGCCGAGAGCAGTACTTC
V gene: TRBV4-3; J gene: TRBJ1-5; CDR3 length: 13; D gene: -; clone size: -; CDR3 protein: CASSLNPGTPQHF; CDR3 DNA: TGCGCCAGCAGCCTGAATCCGGGGACACCCCAGCATTTT
V gene: TRBV7-2; J gene: TRBJ1-6; CDR3 length: 14; D gene: -; clone size: few; CDR3 protein: CASSSGQPGAPLHF; CDR3 DNA: TGTGCCAGCAGCTCAGGACAGCCGGGGGCACCCCTCCACTTT
V gene: TRBV25-1; J gene: TRBJ2-2; CDR3 length: 13; D gene: -; clone size: once; CDR3 protein: CASREMGHGELFF; CDR3 DNA: TGTGCCAGCAGGGAGATGGGACACGGGGAGCTGTTTTTT
V gene: TRBV6-5; J gene: TRBJ1-6; CDR3 length: 13; D gene: -; clone size: -; CDR3 protein: CASSHREYSPLHF; CDR3 DNA: TGTGCCAGCAGCCACCGGGAGTATTCACCCCTCCACTTT
V gene: TRBV20-1; J gene: TRBJ2-5; CDR3 length: 14; D gene: -; clone size: few; CDR3 protein: CSAPRTSPPETQYF; CDR3 DNA: TGCAGTGCTCCAAGGACTTCTCCCCCGGAGACCCAGTACTTC
V gene: TRBV24-1; J gene: TRBJ2-5; CDR3 length: 15; D gene: TRBD1; clone size: few; CDR3 protein: CATSLTGSRGETQYF; CDR3 DNA: TGTGCCACCAGTTTGACAGGGTCAAGGGGAGAGACCCAGTACTTC
V gene: TRBV19; J gene: TRBJ1-2; CDR3 length: 13; D gene: TRBD1; clone size: -; CDR3 protein: CASRRTGWYGYTF; CDR3 DNA: TGTGCCAGTAGGAGGACAGGGTGGTATGGCTACACCTTC
V gene: TRBV6-5; J gene: TRBJ2-5; CDR3 length: 14; D gene: -; clone size: few; CDR3 protein: CASSYPRVRETQYF; CDR3 DNA: TGTGCCAGCAGTTACCCTCGGGTCCGAGAGACCCAGTACTTC
V gene: TRBV20-1; J gene: TRBJ2-7; CDR3 length: 14; D gene: -; clone size: -; CDR3 protein: CSARGGTASYEQYF; CDR3 DNA: TGCAGTGCTAGAGGCGGGACGGCCTCCTACGAGCAGTACTTC
V gene: TRBV12-2; J gene: TRBJ2-5; CDR3 length: 15; D gene: -; clone size: few; CDR3 protein: CASRGGDDKTETQYF; CDR3 DNA: TGTGCAAGTCGGGGCGGGGACGATAAGACTGAGACCCAGTACTTC